These 9 T cell receptor beta chains originate from one sample sequenced in a study. TCRdb itself ran the 5' RACE reads through MiXCR, one entry per CDR3 protein. The sample holds fewer than 25,000 distinct CDR3 sequences, more than 30% seen once. Sequenced: tumor-infiltrating naive CD4+ T cells sorted from the breast tumor. As to subset: naive CD4+ T cells, CD4+CD45RA+CD25-. The receptors here all came from a female donor with breast cancer.

At least ten counts were recorded for this clonotype. This CDR3 reads CSARVAGQTSNQPQHF. CDR3 sequence (DNA): TGCAGTGCTAGAGTAGCGGGGCAGACAAGCAATCAGCCCCAGCATTTT. The V gene is TRBV20-1, the J gene TRBJ1-5; D is possibly TRBD1 (5 bases). Per germline, CDR1 DFQATT and CDR2 SNEGSKA (reference sequence). V lost 1 base and J 1 base, leaving 14 bases between the germline ends. This CDR3 has 16 residues.

This clonotype was counted at least ten times. This rearrangement joins TRBV5-1 to TRBJ1-1, with 8 bases identical to TRBD1. Per germline, CDR1 SGHRS and CDR2 YFSETQ. This CDR3 spans 14 amino acids. After removal of 4 bases from V and 8 bases from J, the junction contained 10 bases not matched to a gene. CDR3 nucleotides: TGCGCCAGCAGCCCGGCCCGGGACAGGACCGAAGCTTTCTTT. This sequence encodes CASSPARDRTEAFF.

As concerns this clonotype: A much larger clone sits a single nucleotide away, making a read error possible. Because it lacks the conserved phenylalanine or tryptophan at the end, this CDR3 is likely a read error. The V call is TRBV20-1, the J call TRBJ2-7; 13 bases line up with TRBD2. After removal of 6 bases from V and 3 bases from J, the junction contained 5 bases not matched to a gene. Germline V gene lookup returns CDR1 DFQATT and CDR2 SNEGSKA (reference sequence). CDR3 length: 14 amino acids. Here the CDR3 reads CSARGLAGLYEQYL. DNA for the CDR3: TGCAGTGCCAGGGGACTAGCGGGACTCTACGAGCAGTACCTC.

The chain couples TRBV25-1 to TRBJ1-1; D not resolved. Germline V lookup: CDR1 MGHDK, CDR2 SYGVNS. V shed 9 bases and J shed 3 bases, with 14 bases lying between them. The CDR3 totals 13 residues. CDR3 sequence: CASTQGGYTEAFF. CDR3 DNA sequence: TGTGCCAGTACCCAAGGCGGTTACACTGAAGCTTTCTTT.

This clonotype ranks as medium-sized. Relative to the germline gene, one junction end is altered; a read error may explain this. The chain has TRBV6-1 and TRBJ1-2; tentative D call: TRBD1 (6 bases). Germline values: CDR1 MNHNS, CDR2 SASEGT. CDR3 length equals 14 residues. CDR3 DNA: TGTGCCGGCAGACAGGTCGGGGGTAACTATGGCTACACCTTC. Residues: CAGRQVGGNYGYTF.

This clonotype was seen at least ten times. CDR3 nucleotides: TGTGCCAGCAGCCGCACCAGACTAGCGGGAGATAATGAGCAGTTCTTC. This sequence encodes CASSRTRLAGDNEQFF. The chain uses TRBV3-1 and TRBJ2-1; 12 positions match TRBD2. The V segment lost 4 bases and the J segment 7 bases; nucleotides outside the gene matches: 8. Per germline, CDR1 LGHDT and CDR2 YNNKEL (reference sequence). The CDR3 totals 16 residues.

This clonotype has ten or more counts. This CDR3 is CASSPLAGGRPYNEQFF. The DNA for the CDR3 is TGTGCCAGCTCACCACTAGCGGGAGGGCGCCCCTACAATGAGCAGTTCTTC. V usage is TRBV18 and J usage is TRBJ2-1; TRBD2 aligns across 11 bases. The V gene end was trimmed by 1 base and the J gene end by 2 bases; junction bases not matched to a gene: 4. CDR3 length equals 17 residues. Germline V gene sequence: CDR1 KGHSH, CDR2 LQKENI.

In its sample, this clonotype is medium-sized. CDR3 residues: CSLGSGVYNEQFF. Here the CDR3 DNA reads TGCAGCCTCGGGAGCGGGGTCTACAATGAGCAGTTCTTC. The chain couples TRBV20-1 to TRBJ2-1, with TRBD2 matching over 7 bases. This CDR3 has 13 residues. Germline V CDR1 and CDR2: DFQATT, SNEGSKA (reference sequence).

The CDR3 DNA reads TGTGCCAGCAGCTCTAAATCGGGTAGCGGGAGGTTCTATGAGCAGTTCTTC. Its translation: CASSSKSGSGRFYEQFF. The chain combines TRBV3-1 with TRBJ2-1; TRBD2 matches 10 bases. Germline trimming cut 5 bases from V and 8 bases from J; bases unmatched to any gene: 15. The germline gives CDR1 LGHDT, CDR2 YNNKEL (reference sequence). The CDR3 contains 17 residues.